The T cell receptor (beta chain) described here comes from a study of T cell responses to AZD1222 COVID-19 vaccine. Study-level points and caveats: Seropositive status at baseline applied to only a handful of AZD1222 recipients.

Between the trimmed V and J ends, which lost 1 base and 2 bases, there was a span of 6 bases. The CDR3 contains 14 residues. Germline V gene lookup returns CDR1 MNHNS and CDR2 SASEGT. Regarding this clone: Its target is unknown.

Generated by immunoSEQ multiplex PCR, the TCRdb table keeps only in-frame clones and is missing some. The table shows approximately 270,000 clones, with 94% occurring only once. This receptor was obtained from an adult who received the AZD1222 COVID-19 vaccine. Sequences were derived from peripheral blood, sampled 28 days after the second AZD1222 dose. The gene calls are TRBV6-1 and TRBJ2-1, with unresolved D. As DNA, the CDR3 is TGTGCCAGCAGTGAAGAGGTAGCCTACAATGAGCAGTTCTTC. Translating gives CASSEEVAYNEQFF.